This T cell receptor beta chain originates from a study of OX40 agonist ivuxolimab in advanced cancers. Looking at the study overall: Dosing consisted of intravenous ivuxolimab at 0.01 to 10 mg/kg every 2 weeks.

General study findings and limits: The specificity for antigen of the expanded peripheral T cells was not determined. Among the nonresponders, some also had low normalized T-cell clonal expansion. CD8+ T cells showed, on average, more clonal expansion than CD4+ cells.

Profiled with immunoSEQ multiplex PCR; TCRdb holds only in-frame clones, not every one. The table shows around 77,000 clones, with about 89% occurring only once. A remark on this clone: Its cognate antigen is unknown.

The sample here was CD4+ or CD8+ T cells sorted from blood, taken in a trial of the OX40 agonist ivuxolimab. The source of this sequence is an adult with an advanced solid tumor such as melanoma, head and neck, liver or kidney cancer.

The CDR3 loop is CASSYSTSGDTDTQYF. CDR3 nucleotides: TGTGCCAGCAGTTACTCGACTAGCGGGGACACAGATACGCAGTATTTT. This chain joins TRBV6-5 and TRBJ2-3, with 11 positions matching TRBD2. CDR1 is MNHEY, CDR2 SVGAGI, per germline. Trimming removed 0 bases from V and 2 bases from J; junction bases left unmatched: 1. The CDR3 loop spans 16 amino acids.